A selection of T cell receptor beta chains follows, all from one sample in a study of blood T cell repertoires in COVID-19. Only in-frame clones appear in the TCRdb table, and some are missing; sequencing was by immunoSEQ multiplex PCR. The sample shows a few hundred thousand clones, more than 80% of them seen only once. Sequenced: peripheral blood. Source of these receptors: a man in his forties with acute or convalescent COVID-19. The CDR3 runs from the conserved cysteine through the conserved F or W. A D gene is named only where the DNA matches it firmly. Size is omitted from some rows. Given values are once, few, many or a class for expanded clones.

D	J	V	size	CDR3	DNA
-	TRBJ1-4	TRBV11-2	-	CASSLDRLTNEKLFF	TGTGCCAGCAGCTTAGACAGGTTAACTAATGAAAAACTGTTTTTT
-	TRBJ2-3	TRBV18	-	CASSPPTGPNTQYF	TGTGCCAGCTCACCACCCACAGGTCCCAATACGCAGTATTTT
-	TRBJ2-3	TRBV10-3	-	CAIRSGGSSTDTQYF	TGTGCCATCAGGAGTGGGGGGTCTAGCACAGATACGCAGTATTTT
TRBD1	TRBJ1-6	TRBV18	-	CASSPVPPGQFLPLHF	TGTGCCAGCTCACCCGTCCCTCCGGGACAGTTTCTACCCCTCCACTTT
-	TRBJ1-1	TRBV6-1	-	CASSDIVGIEAFF	TGTGCCAGCAGTGACATCGTCGGTATTGAAGCTTTCTTT
TRBD1	TRBJ1-3	TRBV5-1	-	CASSLTGGVSGNTIYF	TGCGCCAGCAGCTTGACAGGGGGCGTCTCTGGAAACACCATATATTTT
-	TRBJ2-7	TRBV7-8	-	CASSLVTSRTAQYF	TGTGCCAGCAGCTTAGTGACTAGTCGTACGGCGCAGTACTTC
TRBD1	TRBJ2-7	TRBV7-3	-	CASSLTQGAQQYF	TGTGCCAGCAGCTTAACTCAGGGGGCGCAGCAGTACTTC
-	TRBJ1-5	TRBV3-1/TRBV3-2	-	CASSQGRGNQPQHF	TGTGCCAGCAGCCAAGGTAGAGGGAATCAGCCCCAGCATTTT
TRBD1	TRBJ1-4	TRBV7-9	-	CASSPKGQDNEKLFF	TGTGCCAGCAGTCCGAAGGGACAGGATAATGAAAAACTGTTTTTT
-	TRBJ1-3	TRBV3-1/TRBV3-2	-	CASSHRSGGGNTIYF	TGTGCCAGCAGCCATAGGTCAGGAGGTGGAAACACCATATATTTT
-	TRBJ1-1	TRBV11-2	-	CASSLGLGGTEAFF	TGTGCCAGCAGCCTCGGTCTGGGGGGCACTGAAGCTTTCTTT
-	TRBJ2-3	TRBV4-2	-	CASSQMALTDTQYF	TGTGCCAGCAGCCAAATGGCCCTCACAGATACGCAGTATTTT
TRBD2	TRBJ2-2	TRBV6-7	-	CASNQEREGTGELFF	TGTGCCAGCAACCAAGAGCGGGAGGGAACCGGGGAGCTGTTTTTT
-	TRBJ1-6	TRBV11-2	-	CASSFSQYNSPLHF	TGTGCCAGCAGCTTTTCACAGTATAATTCACCCCTCCACTTT
TRBD1	TRBJ1-3	TRBV4-1	once	CASGTGVRNTIYF	TGCGCCAGCGGGACAGGTGTTAGAAACACCATATATTTT
-	TRBJ1-1	TRBV19	-	CASRLGAEAFF	TGTGCCAGTCGACTCGGGGCTGAAGCTTTCTTT
-	TRBJ1-2	TRBV5-1	-	CASSLGSGVGYTF	TGCGCCAGCAGCTTGGGATCGGGGGTAGGCTACACCTTC
TRBD1	TRBJ1-6	TRBV11-2	once	CASSSETGNSPLHF	TGTGCCAGCAGCTCTGAGACAGGGAATTCACCCCTCCACTTT
TRBD1	TRBJ2-7	TRBV7-3	-	CASSSYDRGRGEQYF	TGTGCCAGCAGCTCCTATGACAGGGGGCGAGGAGAGCAGTACTTC
-	TRBJ1-4	TRBV25-1	-	CASSGKGSLGAKLFF	TGTGCCAGCAGTGGTAAGGGGTCCCTAGGGGCAAAACTGTTTTTT
-	TRBJ1-1	TRBV7-9	-	CASSFTGRNTEAFF	TGTGCCAGCAGCTTTACAGGACGGAACACTGAAGCTTTCTTT
-	TRBJ1-2	TRBV5-5	-	CASSGGADYGYTF	TGTGCCAGCAGCGGGGGGGCAGACTATGGCTACACCTTC
TRBD1	TRBJ1-5	TRBV19	-	CASSGGHLTQPQHF	TGTGCCAGCTCAGGGGGGCATTTGACTCAGCCCCAGCATTTT
TRBD2	TRBJ2-7	TRBV6-2/TRBV6-3	-	CASRQRLARSSYEQYF	TGTGCCAGCCGCCAGCGACTAGCGAGGAGCTCCTACGAGCAGTACTTC
-	TRBJ2-7	TRBV15	-	CATSRDRTQSYEQYF	TGTGCCACCAGCAGAGATCGCACGCAGTCCTACGAGCAGTACTTC
TRBD1	TRBJ1-2	TRBV19	-	CASSISSGGDYGYTF	TGTGCCAGTAGTATCTCCTCAGGGGGCGACTATGGCTACACCTTC
TRBD2	TRBJ2-7	TRBV9	-	CASSAGSGAGGSYEQYF	TGTGCCAGCAGCGCGGGGTCCGGAGCGGGAGGTTCCTACGAGCAGTACTTC
-	TRBJ2-3	TRBV23-1	-	CASSQSPASAQTTDTQYF	TGCGCCAGCAGTCAATCCCCGGCTAGCGCGCAGACCACAGATACGCAGTATTTT
-	TRBJ1-1	TRBV19	-	CASSTSITANIEAFF	TGTGCCAGTAGTACGAGCATCACAGCTAACATTGAAGCTTTCTTT
-	TRBJ2-3	TRBV25-1	once	CASSEWGGLNTDTQYF	TGTGCCAGCAGTGAATGGGGGGGGCTTAACACAGATACGCAGTATTTT
-	TRBJ1-5	TRBV2	-	CASSEAARPNQPQHF	TGTGCCAGCAGTGAAGCAGCCAGGCCAAATCAGCCCCAGCATTTT
-	TRBJ2-3	TRBV5-1	-	CASSTATPDTQYF	TGCGCCAGCAGCACAGCCACCCCGGATACGCAGTATTTT
-	TRBJ1-6	TRBV30	-	CAWEQINSPLHF	TGTGCCTGGGAACAAATTAATTCACCCCTCCACTTT
-	TRBJ1-4	TRBV9	-	CASSVAGGTIEKLFF	TGTGCCAGCAGCGTAGCGGGGGGCACCATAGAAAAACTGTTTTTT
-	TRBJ2-2	TRBV9	-	CASSVVGLGAGAGELFF	TGTGCCAGCAGCGTAGTAGGGTTGGGGGCCGGCGCCGGGGAGCTGTTTTTT
-	TRBJ1-5	TRBV12-3/TRBV12-4	-	CASSMLRNQPQHF	TGTGCCAGCAGTATGCTTAGAAATCAGCCCCAGCATTTT
-	TRBJ1-1	TRBV27	once	CASSSHPGRENTEAFF	TGTGCCAGCAGCTCCCACCCGGGCAGGGAGAACACTGAAGCTTTCTTT
TRBD1	TRBJ2-2	TRBV18	-	CASSPGQGANTGELFF	TGTGCCAGCTCACCCGGACAGGGGGCGAACACCGGGGAGCTGTTTTTT
-	TRBJ1-4	TRBV15	-	CATSRGGAGPTNEKLFF	TGTGCCACCAGCAGAGGGGGTGCAGGGCCAACTAATGAAAAACTGTTTTTT
-	TRBJ2-1	TRBV13	-	CASSDPRRRSYNEQFF	TGTGCCAGCAGTGATCCTAGACGCCGCTCCTACAATGAGCAGTTCTTC
-	TRBJ1-6	TRBV9	-	CASSSRGGAPKQNSPLHF	TGTGCCAGCAGCTCCAGAGGTGGAGCACCGAAACAAAATTCACCCCTCCACTTT
TRBD1	TRBJ1-1	TRBV28	once	CASGLTGLRNTEAFF	TGTGCCAGCGGCCTGACAGGGCTGAGGAACACTGAAGCTTTCTTT
-	TRBJ1-5	TRBV2	once	CASTDLYYSNQPQHF	TGTGCCAGCACGGACTTATATTATAGCAATCAGCCCCAGCATTTT
-	TRBJ2-1	TRBV10-2	-	CASSEQATINNEQFF	TGCGCCAGCAGTGAGCAGGCTACGATCAACAATGAGCAGTTCTTC
TRBD2	TRBJ2-3	TRBV27	-	CASSLFYGRTDTQYF	TGTGCCAGCAGTTTATTTTACGGGAGGACAGATACGCAGTATTTT
TRBD1	TRBJ1-5	TRBV6-1	-	CASSEIGTGGIQPQHF	TGTGCCAGCAGTGAAATCGGGACAGGGGGCATTCAGCCCCAGCATTTT
-	TRBJ1-1	TRBV5-1	once	CASSLGSMAMNTEAFF	TGCGCCAGCAGCTTGGGGAGTATGGCAATGAACACTGAAGCTTTCTTT
-	TRBJ1-1	TRBV30	once	CAWSVSRGTEAFF	TGTGCCTGGAGTGTAAGCAGGGGCACTGAAGCTTTCTTT
TRBD1	TRBJ2-7	TRBV9	-	CASSVTGTGPDEQYF	TGTGCCAGCAGCGTAACCGGGACAGGACCCGACGAGCAGTACTTC
-	TRBJ1-2	TRBV10-3	-	CAISEGQGGNYGYTF	TGTGCCATCAGTGAGGGTCAGGGAGGTAACTATGGCTACACCTTC
TRBD1	TRBJ1-2	TRBV5-1	-	CASSFGQGAGDGYTF	TGCGCCAGCAGCTTCGGACAGGGGGCAGGGGATGGCTACACCTTC
-	TRBJ2-2	TRBV9	few	CASSRRTANTGELFF	TGTGCCAGCAGCCGTCGGACAGCGAACACCGGGGAGCTGTTTTTT
-	TRBJ2-7	TRBV21-1	-	CASSRAIMGQMYAYEQYF	TGTGCCAGCAGCAGAGCTATTATGGGACAGATGTATGCCTACGAGCAGTACTTC
TRBD1	TRBJ1-6	TRBV6-2/TRBV6-3	-	CASSFLDRGNSPLHF	TGTGCCAGCAGTTTTCTCGACAGGGGAAATTCACCCCTCCACTTT
-	TRBJ1-3	TRBV28	-	CASSLGGGNTIYF	TGTGCCAGCAGTTTAGGGGGCGGAAACACCATATATTTT
TRBD1	TRBJ2-7	TRBV27	-	CASSFDRVLDEQYF	TGTGCCAGCAGTTTTGACAGGGTCCTCGACGAGCAGTACTTC
TRBD1	TRBJ2-1	TRBV15	-	CATSPRDRGYNEQFF	TGTGCCACCAGCCCCCGGGACAGGGGCTACAATGAGCAGTTCTTC